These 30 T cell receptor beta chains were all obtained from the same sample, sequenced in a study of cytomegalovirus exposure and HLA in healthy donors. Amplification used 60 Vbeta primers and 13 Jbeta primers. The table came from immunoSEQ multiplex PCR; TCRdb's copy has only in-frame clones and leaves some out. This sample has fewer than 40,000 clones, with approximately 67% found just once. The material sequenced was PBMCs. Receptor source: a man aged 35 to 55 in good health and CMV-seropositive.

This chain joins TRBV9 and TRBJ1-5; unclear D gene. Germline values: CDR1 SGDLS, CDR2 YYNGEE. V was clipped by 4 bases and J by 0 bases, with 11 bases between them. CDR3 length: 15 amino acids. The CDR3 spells CASSPGDLSNQPQHF. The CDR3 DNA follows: TGTGCCAGCAGCCCCGGAGACCTTAGCAATCAGCCCCAGCATTTT. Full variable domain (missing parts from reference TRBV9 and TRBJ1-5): DSGVTQTPKHLITATGQRVTLRCSPRSGDLSVYWYQQSLDQGLQFLIQYYNGEERAKGNILERFSAQQFPDLHSELNLSSLELGDSALYFCASSPGDLSNQPQHFGDGTRLSIL.

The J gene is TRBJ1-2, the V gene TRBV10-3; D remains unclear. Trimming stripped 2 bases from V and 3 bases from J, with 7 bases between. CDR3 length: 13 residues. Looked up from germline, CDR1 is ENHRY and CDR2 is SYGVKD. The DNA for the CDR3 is TGTGCCATCAGTGAGCGAACAGACTATGGCTACACCTTC. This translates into CAISERTDYGYTF.

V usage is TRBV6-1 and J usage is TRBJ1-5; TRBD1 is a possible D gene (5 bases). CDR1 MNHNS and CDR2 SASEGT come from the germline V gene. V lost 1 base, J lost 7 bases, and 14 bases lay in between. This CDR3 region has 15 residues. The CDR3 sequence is CASSEVSQGRQPQHF. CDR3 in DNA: TGTGCCAGCAGTGAAGTGTCGCAGGGCCGACAGCCCCAGCATTTT.

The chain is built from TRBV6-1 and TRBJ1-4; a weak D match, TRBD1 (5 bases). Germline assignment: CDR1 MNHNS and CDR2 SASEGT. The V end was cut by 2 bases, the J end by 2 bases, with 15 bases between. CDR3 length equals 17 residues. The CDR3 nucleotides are TGTGCCAGCAGTGAAAGGGGCAGGGTTGGCACTAATGAAAAACTGTTTTTT. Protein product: CASSERGRVGTNEKLFF.

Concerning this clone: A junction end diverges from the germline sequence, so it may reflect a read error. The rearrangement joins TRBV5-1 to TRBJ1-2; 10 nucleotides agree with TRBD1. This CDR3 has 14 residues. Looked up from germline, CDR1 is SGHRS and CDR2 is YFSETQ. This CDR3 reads CASSAPGTGELLRF. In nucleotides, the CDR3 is TGCGCCAGCAGCGCCCCCGGGACAGGGGAATTACTCAGATTC.

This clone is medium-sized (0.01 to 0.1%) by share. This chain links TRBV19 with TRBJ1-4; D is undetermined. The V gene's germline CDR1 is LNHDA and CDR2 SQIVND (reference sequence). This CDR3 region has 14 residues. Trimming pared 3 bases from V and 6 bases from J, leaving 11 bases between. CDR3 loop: CASSISAEDEKLFF. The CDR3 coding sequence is TGTGCCAGTAGTATCTCGGCCGAGGATGAAAAACTGTTTTTT.

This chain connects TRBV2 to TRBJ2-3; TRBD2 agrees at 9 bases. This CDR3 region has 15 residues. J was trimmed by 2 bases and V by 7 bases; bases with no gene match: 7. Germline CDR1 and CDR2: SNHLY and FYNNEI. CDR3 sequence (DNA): TGTGCCAGCACTGGAGTAGCGGGGGTCACAGATACGCAGTATTTT. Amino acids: CASTGVAGVTDTQYF.

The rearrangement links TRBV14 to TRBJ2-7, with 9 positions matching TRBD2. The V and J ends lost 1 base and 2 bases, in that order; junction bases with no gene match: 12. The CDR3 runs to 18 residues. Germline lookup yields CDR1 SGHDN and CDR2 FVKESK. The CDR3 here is CASSQASSGVLRTYEQYF. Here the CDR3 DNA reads TGTGCCAGCAGCCAAGCGTCTAGCGGGGTCCTGCGGACCTACGAGCAGTACTTC.

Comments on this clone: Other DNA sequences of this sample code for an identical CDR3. Here the CDR3 DNA reads TGTGCCAGCAGTTACGGGCTAGCAACAGATACGCAGTATTTT. Protein sequence: CASSYGLATDTQYF. This chain joins TRBV6-5 and TRBJ2-3; the D gene is possibly TRBD2 (5 bases). V shed 2 bases and J shed 3 bases, with 9 bases lying between them. CDR1 and CDR2 (germline): MNHEY, SVGAGI. The length of the CDR3 is 14 residues.

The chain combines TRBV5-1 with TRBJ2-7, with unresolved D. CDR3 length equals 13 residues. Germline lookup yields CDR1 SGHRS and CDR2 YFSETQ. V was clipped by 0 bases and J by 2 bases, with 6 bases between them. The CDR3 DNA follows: TGCGCCAGCAGCTTGGATGCAGCCTACGAGCAGTACTTC. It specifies CASSLDAAYEQYF.

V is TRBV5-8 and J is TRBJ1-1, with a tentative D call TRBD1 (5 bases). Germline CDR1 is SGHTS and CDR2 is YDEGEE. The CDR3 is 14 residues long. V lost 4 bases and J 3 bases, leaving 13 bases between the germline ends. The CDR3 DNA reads TGTGCCAGCAGCGCGATCCCAGGGCACACTGAAGCTTTCTTT. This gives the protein CASSAIPGHTEAFF.

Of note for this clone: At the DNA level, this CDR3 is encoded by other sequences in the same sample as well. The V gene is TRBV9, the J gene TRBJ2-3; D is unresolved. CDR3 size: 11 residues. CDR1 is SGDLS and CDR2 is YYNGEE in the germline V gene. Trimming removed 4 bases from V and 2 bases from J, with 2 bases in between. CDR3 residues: CASSLTDTQYF. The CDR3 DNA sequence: TGTGCCAGCAGCCTCACAGATACGCAGTATTTT.

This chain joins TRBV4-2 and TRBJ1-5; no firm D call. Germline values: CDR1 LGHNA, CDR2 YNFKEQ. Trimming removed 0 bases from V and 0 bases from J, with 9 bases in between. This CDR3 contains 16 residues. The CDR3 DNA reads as TGTGCCAGCAGCCAAGATCCACAGAATAGCAATCAGCCCCAGCATTTT. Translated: CASSQDPQNSNQPQHF.

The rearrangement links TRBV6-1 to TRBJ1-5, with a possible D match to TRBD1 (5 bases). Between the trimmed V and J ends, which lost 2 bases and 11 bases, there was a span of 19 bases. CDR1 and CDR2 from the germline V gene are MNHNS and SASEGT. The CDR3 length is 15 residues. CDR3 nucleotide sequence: TGTGCCAGCAGTGAATCCCGACGTGGCGCGGGGGCCCAGCATTTT. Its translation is CASSESRRGAGAQHF.

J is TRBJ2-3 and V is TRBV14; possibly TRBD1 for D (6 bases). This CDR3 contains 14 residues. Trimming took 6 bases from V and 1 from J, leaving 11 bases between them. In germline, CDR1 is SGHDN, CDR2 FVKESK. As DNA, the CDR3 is TGTGCCAGCAGTACTGGACAGCGCACAGATACGCAGTATTTT. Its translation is CASSTGQRTDTQYF.

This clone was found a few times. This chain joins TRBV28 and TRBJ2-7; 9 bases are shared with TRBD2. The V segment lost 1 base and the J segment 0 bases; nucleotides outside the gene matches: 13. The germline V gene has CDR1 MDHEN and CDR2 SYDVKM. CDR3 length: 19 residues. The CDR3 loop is CASSLFISSGGSNSYEQYF. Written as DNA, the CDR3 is TGTGCCAGCAGTTTATTTATATCGAGCGGGGGGTCAAACTCCTACGAGCAGTACTTC.

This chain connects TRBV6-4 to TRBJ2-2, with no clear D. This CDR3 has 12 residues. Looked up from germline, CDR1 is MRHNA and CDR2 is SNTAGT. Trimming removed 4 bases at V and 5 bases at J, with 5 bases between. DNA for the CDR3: TGTGCCAGCAGTGTGAGGACCGGGGAGCTGTTTTTT. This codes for CASSVRTGELFF.

The CDR3 DNA reads TGTGCCCCCCTCCCCCGACTAGCGGGGGGGCGCCAGGGGGGGACGCAGTATTTT. It yields the protein CAPLPRLAGGRQGGTQYF. The chain uses TRBV25-1 and TRBJ2-3; 14 bases map to TRBD2. V shed 11 bases and J 9 bases; nucleotides not matched to a gene: 22. Germline V gene data show CDR1 as MGHDK and CDR2 as SYGVNS. The CDR3 sequence is 18 residues long.

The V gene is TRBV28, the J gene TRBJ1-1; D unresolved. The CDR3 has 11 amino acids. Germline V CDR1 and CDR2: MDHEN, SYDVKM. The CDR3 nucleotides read TGTGCGACTGGCGGGAGCACTGAAGCTTTCTTT. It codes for CATGGSTEAFF. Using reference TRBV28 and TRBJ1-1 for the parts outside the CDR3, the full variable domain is DVKVTQSSRYLVKRTGEKVFLECVQDMDHENMFWYRQDPGLGLRLIYFSYDVKMKEKGDIPEGYSVSREKKERFSLILESASTNQTSMYLCATGGSTEAFFGQGTRLTVV.

The CDR3 nucleotides read TGTGCCAGCAGCTCGGAGGGACAGAAAAACTATGGCTACACCTTC. Its translation: CASSSEGQKNYGYTF. The gene calls are TRBV11-2 and TRBJ1-2; 7 bases are shared with TRBD1. Per the germline V gene, CDR1 is SGHAT and CDR2 is FQNNGV. V lost 4 bases to trimming and J lost 2 bases; unmatched junction nucleotides: 7. This CDR3 is built from 15 residues.

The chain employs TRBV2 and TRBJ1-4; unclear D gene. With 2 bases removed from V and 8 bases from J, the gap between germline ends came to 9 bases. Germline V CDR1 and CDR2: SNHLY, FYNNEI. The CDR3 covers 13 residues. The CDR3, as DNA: TGTGCCAGCAGTGAACGCGGGCGGGAAAAACTGTTTTTT. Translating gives CASSERGREKLFF.

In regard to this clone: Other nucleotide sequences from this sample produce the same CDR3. The CDR3 DNA reads TGTGCCAGCAGCCCCGGGGGGGGGCGCTACGAGCAGTACTTC. This translates into CASSPGGGRYEQYF. This chain uses TRBV9 with TRBJ2-7; TRBD2 agrees at 8 bases. Germline V lookup: CDR1 SGDLS, CDR2 YYNGEE. The CDR3 sequence is 14 residues long. J was trimmed by 3 bases and V by 4 bases; bases with no gene match: 6.

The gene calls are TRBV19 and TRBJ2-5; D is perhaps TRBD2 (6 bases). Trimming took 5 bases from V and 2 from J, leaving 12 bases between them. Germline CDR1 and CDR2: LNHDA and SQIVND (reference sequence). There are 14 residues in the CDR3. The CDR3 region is CASSLVGGQETQYF. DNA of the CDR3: TGTGCCAGTAGTCTTGTTGGGGGGCAAGAGACCCAGTACTTC.

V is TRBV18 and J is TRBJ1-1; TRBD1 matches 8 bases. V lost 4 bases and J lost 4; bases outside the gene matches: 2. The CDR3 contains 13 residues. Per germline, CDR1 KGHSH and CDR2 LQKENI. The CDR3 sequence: CASSLDRGTEAFF. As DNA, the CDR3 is TGTGCCAGCTCACTCGACAGGGGCACTGAAGCTTTCTTT.

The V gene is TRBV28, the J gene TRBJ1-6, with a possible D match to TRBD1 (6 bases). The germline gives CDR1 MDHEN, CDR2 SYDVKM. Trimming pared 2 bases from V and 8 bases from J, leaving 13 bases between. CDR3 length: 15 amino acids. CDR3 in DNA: TGTGCCAGCAGTTTAGGGGGGGCAGGTGATTCACCCCTCCACTTT. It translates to CASSLGGAGDSPLHF.

CDR3 region: CASREVGFQGGPNQPQHF. DNA for the CDR3: TGCGCCAGCAGGGAGGTTGGGTTCCAAGGGGGCCCGAATCAGCCCCAGCATTTT. V gene TRBV10-1 combines with J gene TRBJ1-5; 7 bases agree with TRBD1. CDR3 length equals 18 residues. CDR1 is WNHNN, CDR2 SYGVQD, per germline (reference sequence). Trimming at V came to 6 bases and at J to 4 bases, leaving 18 bases not matched to a gene.

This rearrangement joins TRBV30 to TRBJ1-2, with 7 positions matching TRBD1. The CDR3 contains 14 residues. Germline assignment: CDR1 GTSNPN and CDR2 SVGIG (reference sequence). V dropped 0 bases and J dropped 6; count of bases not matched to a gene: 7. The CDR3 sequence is CAWSVSGGADGYTF. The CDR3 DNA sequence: TGTGCCTGGAGTGTGTCAGGGGGTGCCGATGGCTACACCTTC.

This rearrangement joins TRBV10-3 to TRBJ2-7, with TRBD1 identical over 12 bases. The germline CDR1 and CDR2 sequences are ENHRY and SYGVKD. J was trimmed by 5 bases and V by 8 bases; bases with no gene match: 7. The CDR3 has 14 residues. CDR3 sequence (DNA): TGTGCCATCTCTGCCGGGACAGGGGGCGACGAGCAGTACTTC. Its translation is CAISAGTGGDEQYF.

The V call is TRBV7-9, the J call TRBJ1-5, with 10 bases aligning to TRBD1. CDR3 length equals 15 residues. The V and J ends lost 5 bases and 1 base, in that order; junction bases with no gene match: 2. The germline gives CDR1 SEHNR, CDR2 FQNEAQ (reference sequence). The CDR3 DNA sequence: TGTGCCAGCAGCCCGGGACAGGGGAGCAATCAGCCCCAGCATTTT. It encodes CASSPGQGSNQPQHF. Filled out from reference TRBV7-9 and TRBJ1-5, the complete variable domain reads DTGVSQNPRHKITKRGQNVTFRCDPISEHNRLYWYRQTLGQGPEFLTYFQNEAQLEKSRLLSDRFSAERPKGSFSTLEIQRTEQGDSAMYLCASSPGQGSNQPQHFGDGTRLSIL.

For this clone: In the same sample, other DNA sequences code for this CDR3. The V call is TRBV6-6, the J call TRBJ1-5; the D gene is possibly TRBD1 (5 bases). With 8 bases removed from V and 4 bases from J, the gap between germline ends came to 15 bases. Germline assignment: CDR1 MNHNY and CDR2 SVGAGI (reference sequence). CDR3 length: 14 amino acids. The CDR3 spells CASFSDSWNQPQHF. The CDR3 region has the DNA TGTGCCAGCTTTTCAGACAGCTGGAATCAGCCCCAGCATTTT.